Listed below are T cell receptor beta chains from one sample, sequenced in a study of cytomegalovirus exposure and HLA in healthy donors. Clones were read by immunoSEQ multiplex PCR, and TCRdb kept only the in-frame ones, dropping some. The data contain some 150,000 clones, about 79% of them seen just once; the ten biggest clones take up 1.8%. The sample consisted of PBMCs. The receptors shown here come from a female donor in good health and CMV-seropositive. Both conserved end residues are part of each CDR3. D genes are given only for firm matches. Not all rows give a size; the values are once, few, many and, for expanded clones, a class.

CDR3 protein,CDR3 DNA,D gene,V gene,J gene,clone size
CSVVLGTDTQYF,TGCAGCGTTGTCCTTGGCACAGATACGCAGTATTTT,-,TRBV29-1,TRBJ2-3,-
CASFRTSGGTTDTQYF,TGTGCCAGCTTTCGGACTAGCGGGGGGACCACAGATACGCAGTATTTT,TRBD2,TRBV28,TRBJ2-3,-
CASISQGAGTGELFF,TGTGCCAGCATTTCACAGGGGGCGGGCACCGGGGAGCTGTTTTTT,TRBD1,TRBV2,TRBJ2-2,-
CASSQDFRGVTYNEQFF,TGTGCCAGCAGCCAAGATTTTAGAGGTGTTACCTACAATGAGCAGTTCTTC,-,TRBV4-2,TRBJ2-1,few
CASSSSGDQPQHF,TGTGCCAGCAGCTCTTCAGGGGATCAGCCCCAGCATTTT,-,TRBV7-3,TRBJ1-5,-
CASSLERGVWREATYEQYF,TGTGCCAGCAGCTTAGAACGGGGGGTCTGGCGGGAGGCCACCTACGAGCAGTACTTC,TRBD2,TRBV11-2,TRBJ2-7,-
CASSATGPGEQYF,TGTGCCAGCAGCGCCACAGGGCCGGGGGAGCAGTACTTC,-,TRBV5-4,TRBJ2-7,-
CATSRAGGQGFSYEQYF,TGTGCCACCAGCAGAGCAGGGGGACAGGGATTCTCCTACGAGCAGTACTTC,TRBD1,TRBV15,TRBJ2-7,-
CASSPGQGRTYEQYF,TGTGCCAGCAGCCCCGGACAGGGGAGGACCTACGAGCAGTACTTC,TRBD1,TRBV11-3,TRBJ2-7,once
CASSLVQTDTQYF,TGTGCCAGCAGCTTAGTACAGACAGATACGCAGTATTTT,-,TRBV7-9,TRBJ2-3,once
CAISAVSTDTQYF,TGTGCCATCAGTGCTGTTAGCACAGATACGCAGTATTTT,-,TRBV10-3,TRBJ2-3,-
CSAGVRETQYF,TGCAGCGCAGGGGTTCGGGAGACCCAGTACTTC,-,TRBV29-1,TRBJ2-5,-
CASSPEDRGETGELFF,TGCGCCAGCAGCCCTGAGGACAGGGGTGAAACCGGGGAGCTGTTTTTT,TRBD1,TRBV4-1,TRBJ2-2,-
CASRSRTGGEDTQYF,TGTGCCAGCAGATCACGGACAGGGGGTGAAGATACGCAGTATTTT,TRBD1,TRBV6-6,TRBJ2-3,-
CASSARTGSYEQYF,TGCGCCAGCAGCGCCCGGACTGGCTCCTACGAGCAGTACTTC,-,TRBV5-1,TRBJ2-7,-
CATSRAGDGVSETQYF,TGTGCCACCAGCAGAGCGGGGGACGGAGTTTCGGAGACCCAGTACTTC,-,TRBV15,TRBJ2-5,once
CASRPGTGDTGELFF,TGTGCCAGTAGACCCGGGACAGGGGACACCGGGGAGCTGTTTTTT,TRBD1,TRBV19,TRBJ2-2,-
CASSLGSSGAGDTQYF,TGTGCCAGCAGCTTAGGAAGTTCAGGGGCTGGGGATACGCAGTATTTT,-,TRBV7-9,TRBJ2-3,-
CASSWGRNEKLFF,TGTGCCAGCAGTTGGGGGCGTAATGAAAAACTGTTTTTT,-,TRBV6-5,TRBJ1-4,few
CASSIEGRVYEQFF,TGTGCCAGTAGTATAGAAGGCAGGGTCTATGAGCAGTTCTTC,-,TRBV19,TRBJ2-1,-
CASSQAGWANEKLFF,TGCGCCAGCAGCCAAGCAGGGTGGGCGAATGAAAAACTGTTTTTT,-,TRBV4-1,TRBJ1-4,once
CASSLEGDTGNTIYF,TGCGCCAGCAGCTTGGAAGGGGACACTGGAAACACCATATATTTT,-,TRBV5-1,TRBJ1-3,once
CASSEDPGVGGAEQYF,TGTGCCAGCAGTGAAGACCCCGGGGTTGGGGGGGCCGAGCAGTACTTC,-,TRBV2,TRBJ2-7,once
CAISQYNSPLHF,TGTGCCATCTCGCAGTATAATTCACCCCTCCACTTT,-,TRBV10-3,TRBJ1-6,once
CASSLGLLGGIYNEQFF,TGCGCCAGCAGCTTGGGCCTGCTGGGAGGGATCTACAATGAGCAGTTCTTC,TRBD2,TRBV5-1,TRBJ2-1,-
CASSFGLAGVKATGELFF,TGTGCCAGCAGCTTTGGTCTAGCGGGAGTAAAAGCGACCGGGGAGCTGTTTTTT,TRBD2,TRBV7-7,TRBJ2-2,-
CASSIGTGSTDTQYF,TGTGCCAGCAGCATAGGGACAGGGAGCACAGATACGCAGTATTTT,TRBD1,TRBV7-9,TRBJ2-3,-
CASSETTSGGGETQYF,TGCGCCAGCAGCGAAACGACTAGCGGGGGCGGAGAGACCCAGTACTTC,TRBD2,TRBV5-1,TRBJ2-5,-
CASSQGRLAGEGPEQFF,TGCGCCAGCAGCCAAGGCCGACTAGCGGGAGAGGGGCCTGAGCAGTTCTTC,TRBD2,TRBV4-1,TRBJ2-1,-
CASSDPMGRNTEAFF,TGTGCCAGCAGCGATCCGATGGGGAGGAACACTGAAGCTTTCTTT,-,TRBV6-5,TRBJ1-1,-
CASTTTDRGNSLNF,TGTGCCAGCACTACTACGGACAGGGGAAACTCGCTCAACTTC,TRBD1,TRBV6-6,TRBJ2-5,-
CASSLESSIGAHGYTF,TGTGCCAGCAGCTTAGAATCTTCTATAGGGGCCCATGGCTACACCTTC,-,TRBV11-2,TRBJ1-2,-
CASSDGAGGDEQYF,TGTGCCAGCAGTGACGGGGCGGGAGGGGACGAGCAGTACTTC,TRBD2,TRBV6-4,TRBJ2-7,-
CAWSTDLSNQPQHF,TGTGCCTGGAGTACAGATTTAAGCAATCAGCCCCAGCATTTT,-,TRBV30,TRBJ1-5,-
CASSDRGRGQDEQYF,TGTGCCAGCAGTGACCGAGGCAGGGGTCAGGACGAGCAGTACTTC,-,TRBV6-4,TRBJ2-7,-
CASRVRVNSPLHF,TGTGCCAGCAGGGTTCGGGTTAATTCACCCCTCCACTTT,-,TRBV6-1,TRBJ1-6,few